The rows below give T cell receptor beta chains drawn from one sample of a study of blood T cell repertoires in COVID-19. Sequenced by immunoSEQ multiplex PCR; TCRdb stores in-frame clones only, minus some. Of some 150,000 clones in the sample, roughly 85% were seen once. The source material was peripheral blood. The receptors come from a man aged 65-85 years with acute or convalescent COVID-19. CDR3s include the opening cysteine and the closing phenylalanine or tryptophan. A D gene is named only where the DNA matches it firmly. Clone size appears in some rows only: once, few, many, or a class for an expanded clone.

clone_size j_call d_call v_call cdr3_nt cdr3_aa
NA TRBJ2-7 NA TRBV6-5 TGTGCCAGCAGTTACCCGGGTTCCTACGAGCAGTACTTC CASSYPGSYEQYF
NA TRBJ1-6 NA TRBV11-2 TGTGCCAGCAGATCACCTGTCTTGGGCTCACCCCTCCACTTT CASRSPVLGSPLHF
NA TRBJ2-7 TRBD2 TRBV19 TGTGCCAGTAGTATAGGGCTAGCGGCGGCGTACGAGCAGTACTTC CASSIGLAAAYEQYF
NA TRBJ2-3 TRBD2 TRBV28 TGTGCCAGCAGCCGTAGGACTAGCGGGATCGCAGATACGCAGTATTTT CASSRRTSGIADTQYF
NA TRBJ2-5 NA TRBV1 TGCACCAGCAGCCACGACAGGACTGAGACCCAGTACTTC CTSSHDRTETQYF
NA TRBJ1-6 TRBD1 TRBV19 TGTGCCAGTAGTCCTGACAGGGCTTCACCCCTCCACTTT CASSPDRASPLHF
few TRBJ2-2 TRBD2 TRBV18 TGTGCCAGCTCACCGCCTAGCGGGCCGAACACCGGGGAGCTGTTTTTT CASSPPSGPNTGELFF
NA TRBJ2-5 TRBD2 TRBV27 TGTGCCAGCAGTTTACGGCTAGCGGGAGGGCAAGAGACCCAGTACTTC CASSLRLAGGQETQYF
many TRBJ1-1 TRBD1 TRBV28 TGTGCCAGCAGCTACAGGGGGCCGACTGAAGCTTTCTTT CASSYRGPTEAFF
NA TRBJ2-5 NA TRBV12-3/TRBV12-4 TGTGCCAGCAGTTTGATAGGGGGAGAGACCCAGTACTTC CASSLIGGETQYF